The entry below describes one TCR beta chain. This record belongs to a study of vaccination and CD4 T cells after COVID-19. Study details: Convalescent patients were SARS-CoV-2 positive by nasal swab PCR; fewer than 10 mild, one severe. Ranging from 14 to 241, the interval between dose two and post-vaccine sampling had a median of 72 days.

TCRdb recomputed calls from the PCR reads with MiXCR, one row per CDR3 protein. The sample carries tens of thousands of distinct CDR3 sequences, approximately 49% recorded once. CDR1 is SNHLY, CDR2 FYNNEI, per germline. V gave up 4 bases and J gave up 2 bases, with 8 bases separating them. This CDR3 region has 13 residues. Stated time point: late sampling 161 to 241 days after vaccination in a few convalescent patients. Here the sequenced sample was CD4+ T cells from blood, taken about 7 months after SARS-CoV-2 vaccination. The chain recombines TRBV2 with TRBJ2-5; D may be TRBD1 (5 bases). The receptor's source is a human donor who had recovered from COVID-19. The CDR3 loop reads CASSGHRQETQYF. The CDR3 DNA reads as TGTGCCAGCAGTGGTCACAGGCAAGAGACCCAGTACTTC.